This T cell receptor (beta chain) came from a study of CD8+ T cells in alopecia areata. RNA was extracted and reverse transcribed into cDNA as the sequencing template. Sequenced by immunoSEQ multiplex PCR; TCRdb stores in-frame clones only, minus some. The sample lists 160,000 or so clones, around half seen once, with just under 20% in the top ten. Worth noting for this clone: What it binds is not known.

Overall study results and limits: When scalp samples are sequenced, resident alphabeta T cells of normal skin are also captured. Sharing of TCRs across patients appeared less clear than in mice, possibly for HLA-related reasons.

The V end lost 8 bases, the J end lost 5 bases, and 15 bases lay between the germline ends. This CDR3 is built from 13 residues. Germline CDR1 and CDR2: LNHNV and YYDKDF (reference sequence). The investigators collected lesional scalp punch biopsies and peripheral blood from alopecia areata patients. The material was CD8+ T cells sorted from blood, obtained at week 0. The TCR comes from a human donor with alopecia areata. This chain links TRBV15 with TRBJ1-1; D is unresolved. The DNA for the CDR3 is TGTGCCACCTCGGGAACGTCGAATACTGAAGCTTTCTTT. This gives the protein CATSGTSNTEAFF.